Listed here are 7 T cell receptor beta chains from one sample, sequenced in a study of cytomegalovirus exposure and HLA in healthy donors (TCRdb year 2017). Library prep was done by the immunoSEQ multiplex PCR assay. A mixture of 60 forward primers for TCR Vbeta segments and 13 reverse primers for TCR Jbeta segments was used in the multiplex PCR. TCRdb re-hosts the immuneACCESS table, in-frame sequences only. Its copies lack some clones; in the studies checked, an unresolved V gene accounts for under half of them, and the cause for the rest is not known. This sample lists about 170,000 clones; 60% to 75% were detected once. Clones ranked in the top ten supply about 2.7% of the sample. The sample consisted of PBMCs. The source is a woman in her forties or fifties in good health and CMV-seropositive.

This chain uses TRBV5-1 with TRBJ1-2; D is perhaps TRBD1 (6 bases). This CDR3 has 15 amino acids. Germline assignment: CDR1 SGHRS and CDR2 YFSETQ. The V and J ends lost 0 bases and 0 bases respectively, with 9 bases between them. As DNA, the CDR3 is TGCGCCAGCAGCTTGGAGGGGGATCCTAACTATGGCTACACCTTC. It is translated as CASSLEGDPNYGYTF.

The gene calls are TRBV19 and TRBJ1-4; D is unclear. Germline CDR1 is LNHDA and CDR2 is SQIVND (reference sequence). The germline V and J ends were trimmed by 9 bases and 7 bases, with 12 bases remaining between them. The CDR3 is 12 residues long. DNA for the CDR3: TGTGCCAGCGCCCAATCCGGTGAAAAACTGTTTTTT. Translation: CASAQSGEKLFF.

This clone was picked up a small number of times. CDR3 nucleotide sequence: TGCGCCAGCAGCTCGGACAGGGAAGCCGGGGAGCTGTTTTTT. Its protein is CASSSDREAGELFF. The rearrangement uses TRBV5-1 and TRBJ2-2, with 8 bases aligning to TRBD1. Germline V gives CDR1 SGHRS, CDR2 YFSETQ. This CDR3 has 14 residues. J was trimmed by 6 bases and V by 3 bases; bases with no gene match: 4.

V is TRBV5-6 and J is TRBJ1-3; the D is unclear. V was pared by 0 bases and J by 8 bases, with 3 bases between. This CDR3 has 11 residues. Germline CDR1 is SGHDT and CDR2 is YYEEEE. The CDR3 DNA reads as TGTGCCAGCAGCTTGGCAGACACCATATATTTT. Translating it yields CASSLADTIYF.

V and J are TRBV10-1 and TRBJ2-7, with D tentatively TRBD2 (5 bases). The CDR3 extends over 13 amino acids. Per germline, CDR1 WNHNN and CDR2 SYGVQD (reference sequence). Trimming pared 4 bases from V and 2 bases from J, leaving 9 bases between. Here the CDR3 reads CASSVHGTYEQYF. Written as DNA, the CDR3 is TGCGCCAGCAGTGTACACGGGACCTACGAGCAGTACTTC.

The chain has TRBV9 and TRBJ1-2; D gene unclear. CDR1 is SGDLS and CDR2 is YYNGEE in the germline V gene. The germline V and J ends were trimmed by 4 bases and 8 bases, with 15 bases remaining between them. CDR3 size: 13 residues. CDR3 protein: CASSKPHPGGYTF. The CDR3 DNA reads as TGTGCCAGCAGCAAACCCCACCCAGGCGGCTACACCTTC.

The chain links TRBV10-1 to TRBJ2-2, with D perhaps TRBD2 (5 bases). The V and J ends lost 4 bases and 6 bases respectively, with 6 bases between them. This CDR3 spans 12 amino acids. Germline values: CDR1 WNHNN, CDR2 SYGVQD (reference sequence). The CDR3 nucleotides are TGCGCCAGCAGTGGGAGGCCCGGGGAGCTGTTTTTT. It encodes CASSGRPGELFF.